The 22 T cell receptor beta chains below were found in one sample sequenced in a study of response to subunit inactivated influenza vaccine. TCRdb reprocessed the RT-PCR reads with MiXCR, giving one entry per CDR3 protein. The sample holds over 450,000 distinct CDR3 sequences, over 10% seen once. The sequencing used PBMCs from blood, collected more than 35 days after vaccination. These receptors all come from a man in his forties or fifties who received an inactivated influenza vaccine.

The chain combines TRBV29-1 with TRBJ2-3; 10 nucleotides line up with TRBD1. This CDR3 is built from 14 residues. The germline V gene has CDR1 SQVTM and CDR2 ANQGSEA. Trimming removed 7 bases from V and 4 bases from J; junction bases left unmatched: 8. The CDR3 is CSAARGQGSDTQYF. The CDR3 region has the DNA TGCAGCGCCGCCCGGGGACAGGGGTCAGATACGCAGTATTTT.

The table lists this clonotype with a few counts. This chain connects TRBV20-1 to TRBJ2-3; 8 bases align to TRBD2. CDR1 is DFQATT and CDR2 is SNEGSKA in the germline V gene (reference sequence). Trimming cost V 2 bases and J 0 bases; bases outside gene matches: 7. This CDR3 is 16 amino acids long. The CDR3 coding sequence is TGCAGTGCTAGACTTCCGTCTAGCGGGAGCACAGATACGCAGTATTTT. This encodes CSARLPSSGSTDTQYF.

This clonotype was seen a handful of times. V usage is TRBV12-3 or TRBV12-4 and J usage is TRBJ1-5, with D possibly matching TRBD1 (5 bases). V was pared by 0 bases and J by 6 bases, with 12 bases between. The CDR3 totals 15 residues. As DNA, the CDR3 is TGTGCCAGCAGTTTAGCGCGGGGCGGGGGTCAGCCCCAGCATTTT. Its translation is CASSLARGGGQPQHF.

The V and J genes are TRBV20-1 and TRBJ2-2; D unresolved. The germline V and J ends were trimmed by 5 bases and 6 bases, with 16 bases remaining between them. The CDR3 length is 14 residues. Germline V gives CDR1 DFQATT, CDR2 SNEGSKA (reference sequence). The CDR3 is CSARPSLGAGELFF. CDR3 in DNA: TGCAGTGCTCGACCAAGCCTAGGCGCCGGGGAGCTGTTTTTT.

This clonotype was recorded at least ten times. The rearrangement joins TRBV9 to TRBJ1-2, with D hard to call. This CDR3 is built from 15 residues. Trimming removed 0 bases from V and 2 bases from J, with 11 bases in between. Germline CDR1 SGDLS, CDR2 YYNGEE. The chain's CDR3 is CASSVGQHPNYGYTF. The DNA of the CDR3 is TGTGCCAGCAGCGTAGGGCAACATCCGAACTATGGCTACACCTTC.

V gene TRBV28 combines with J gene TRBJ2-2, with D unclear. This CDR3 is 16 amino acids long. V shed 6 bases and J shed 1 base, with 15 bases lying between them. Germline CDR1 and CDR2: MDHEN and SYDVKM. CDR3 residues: CASRSLSGRNTGELFF. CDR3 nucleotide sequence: TGTGCCAGCAGATCTCTGTCCGGAAGGAACACCGGGGAGCTGTTTTTT. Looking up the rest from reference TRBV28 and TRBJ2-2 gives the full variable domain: DVKVTQSSRYLVKRTGEKVFLECVQDMDHENMFWYRQDPGLGLRLIYFSYDVKMKEKGDIPEGYSVSREKKERFSLILESASTNQTSMYLCASRSLSGRNTGELFFGEGSRLTVL.

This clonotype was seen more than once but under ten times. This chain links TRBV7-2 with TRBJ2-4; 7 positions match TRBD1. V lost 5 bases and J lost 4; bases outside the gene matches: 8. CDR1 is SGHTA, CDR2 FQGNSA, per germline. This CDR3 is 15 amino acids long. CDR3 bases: TGTGCCAGCAGCACCGGGACAGTCCCAAAAAACATTCAGTACTTC. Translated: CASSTGTVPKNIQYF.

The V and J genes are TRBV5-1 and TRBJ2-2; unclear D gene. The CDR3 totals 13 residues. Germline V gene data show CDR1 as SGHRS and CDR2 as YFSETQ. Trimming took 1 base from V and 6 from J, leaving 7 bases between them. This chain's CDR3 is CASSLTVSGELFF. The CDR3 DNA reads TGCGCCAGCAGCTTGACGGTATCCGGGGAGCTGTTTTTT.

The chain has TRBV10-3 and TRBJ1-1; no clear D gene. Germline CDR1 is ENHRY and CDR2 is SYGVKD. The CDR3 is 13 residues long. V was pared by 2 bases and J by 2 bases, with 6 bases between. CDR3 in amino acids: CAISEVENTEAFF. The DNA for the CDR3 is TGTGCCATCAGTGAGGTGGAAAACACTGAAGCTTTCTTT.

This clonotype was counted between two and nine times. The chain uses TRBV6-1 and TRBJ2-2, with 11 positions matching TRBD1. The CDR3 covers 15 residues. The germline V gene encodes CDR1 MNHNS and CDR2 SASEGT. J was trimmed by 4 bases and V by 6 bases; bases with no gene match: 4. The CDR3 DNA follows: TGTGCCAGCAGAGGACAGGGGGCGGTCACCGGGGAGCTGTTTTTT. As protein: CASRGQGAVTGELFF.

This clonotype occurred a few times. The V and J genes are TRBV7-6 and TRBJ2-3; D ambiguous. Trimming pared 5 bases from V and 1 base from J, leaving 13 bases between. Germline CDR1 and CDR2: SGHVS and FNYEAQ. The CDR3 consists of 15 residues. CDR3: CASSPHLRGTDTQYF. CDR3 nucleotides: TGTGCCAGCAGCCCCCACCTTAGAGGCACAGATACGCAGTATTTT.

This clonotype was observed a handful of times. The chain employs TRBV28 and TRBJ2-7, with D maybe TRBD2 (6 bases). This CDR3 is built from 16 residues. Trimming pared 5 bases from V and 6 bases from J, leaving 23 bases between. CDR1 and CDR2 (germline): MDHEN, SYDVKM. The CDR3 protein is CASSRFSLRRAPEQYF. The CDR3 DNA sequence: TGTGCCAGCAGTCGGTTCTCCTTGCGGAGGGCACCCGAGCAGTACTTC.

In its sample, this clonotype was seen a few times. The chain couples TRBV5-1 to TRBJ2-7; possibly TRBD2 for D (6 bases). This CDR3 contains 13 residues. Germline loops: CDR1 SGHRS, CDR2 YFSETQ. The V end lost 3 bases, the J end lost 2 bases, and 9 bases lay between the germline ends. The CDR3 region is CASSWDLTYEQYF. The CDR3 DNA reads TGCGCCAGCAGCTGGGACTTAACCTACGAGCAGTACTTC.

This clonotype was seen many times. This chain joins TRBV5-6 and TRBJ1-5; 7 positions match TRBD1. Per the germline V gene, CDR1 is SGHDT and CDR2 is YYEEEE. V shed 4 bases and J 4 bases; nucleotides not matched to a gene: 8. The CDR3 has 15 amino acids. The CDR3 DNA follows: TGTGCCAGCAGCCCGCGGACAGGACGTAATCAGCCCCAGCATTTT. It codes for CASSPRTGRNQPQHF.

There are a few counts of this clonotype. The DNA of the CDR3 is TGTGCCAGCAGCTTAGATCCAGGTGCGCGCGCTTTCTTT. Protein product: CASSLDPGARAFF. The chain combines TRBV11-2 with TRBJ1-1; D uncertain. There are 13 residues in the CDR3. Looked up from germline, CDR1 is SGHAT and CDR2 is FQNNGV. Trimming left V 0 bases short and J 11 bases short, with 13 bases between.

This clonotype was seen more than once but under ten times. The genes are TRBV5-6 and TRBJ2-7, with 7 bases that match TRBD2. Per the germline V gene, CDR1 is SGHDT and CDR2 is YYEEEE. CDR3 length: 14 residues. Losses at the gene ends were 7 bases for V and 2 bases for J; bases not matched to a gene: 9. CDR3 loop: CASRFRAGAYEQYF. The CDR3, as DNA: TGTGCCAGCCGTTTTCGGGCGGGAGCCTACGAGCAGTACTTC.

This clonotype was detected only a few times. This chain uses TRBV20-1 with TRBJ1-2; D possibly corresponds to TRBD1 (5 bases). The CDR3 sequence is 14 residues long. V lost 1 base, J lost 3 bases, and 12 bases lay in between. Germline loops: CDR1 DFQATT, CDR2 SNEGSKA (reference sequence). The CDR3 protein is CSARAGGEDYGYTF. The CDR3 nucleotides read TGCAGTGCTAGAGCTGGGGGGGAAGACTATGGCTACACCTTC.

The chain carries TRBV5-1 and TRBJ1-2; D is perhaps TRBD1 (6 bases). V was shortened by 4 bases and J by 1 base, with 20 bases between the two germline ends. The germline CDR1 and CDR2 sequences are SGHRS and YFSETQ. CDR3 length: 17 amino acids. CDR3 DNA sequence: TGCGCCAGCAGCAAGCGTTCAGGGGCGTTTTTTAACTATGGCTACACCTTC. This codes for CASSKRSGAFFNYGYTF.

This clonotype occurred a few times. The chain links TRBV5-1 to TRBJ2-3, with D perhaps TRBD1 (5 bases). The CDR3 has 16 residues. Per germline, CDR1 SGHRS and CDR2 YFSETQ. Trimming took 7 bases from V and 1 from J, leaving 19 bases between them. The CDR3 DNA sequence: TGCGCCAGCGCATCCTCTTCTAGGGGTGGCACAGATACGCAGTATTTT. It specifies CASASSSRGGTDTQYF.

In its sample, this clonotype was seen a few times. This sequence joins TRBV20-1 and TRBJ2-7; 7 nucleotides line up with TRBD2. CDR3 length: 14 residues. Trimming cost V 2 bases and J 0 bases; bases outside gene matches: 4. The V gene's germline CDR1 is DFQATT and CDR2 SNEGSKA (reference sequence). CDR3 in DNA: TGCAGTGCTAGAAGGCTAGCGGTCTCCTACGAGCAGTACTTC. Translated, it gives CSARRLAVSYEQYF.

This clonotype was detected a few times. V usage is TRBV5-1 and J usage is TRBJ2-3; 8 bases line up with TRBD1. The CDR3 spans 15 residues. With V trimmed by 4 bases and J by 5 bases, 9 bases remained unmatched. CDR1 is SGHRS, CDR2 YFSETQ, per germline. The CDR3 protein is CASSPDRAVGDTQYF. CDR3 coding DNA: TGCGCCAGCAGCCCGGACAGGGCAGTGGGAGATACGCAGTATTTT. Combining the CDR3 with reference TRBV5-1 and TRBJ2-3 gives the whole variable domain KAGVTQTPRYLIKTRGQQVTLSCSPISGHRSVSWYQQTPGQGLQFLFEYFSETQRNKGNFPGRFSGRQFSNSRSEMNVSTLELGDSALYLCASSPDRAVGDTQYFGPGTRLTVL.

The CDR3 nucleotides read TGTGCCAGCAGCTTACCACTCACTTGGACAGGGACAGATACGCAGTATTTT. Protein product: CASSLPLTWTGTDTQYF. This chain uses TRBV7-6 with TRBJ2-3; TRBD1 matches at 8 bases. V trimming: 2 bases; J trimming: 3 bases; junction bases outside the gene matches: 10. The length of the CDR3 is 17 residues. Germline V gene sequence: CDR1 SGHVS, CDR2 FNYEAQ.